These T cell receptor beta chains were read from a single sample in a study of identical twins. TCRdb reanalysed the 5' RACE reads using MiXCR and keeps one entry per CDR3 protein. The repertoire holds fewer than 500,000 distinct CDR3 sequences, with roughly 13% as singletons. Another study also made use of these data, one on yellow fever vaccine responses in identical twins.

Material: CD4+ T cells sorted from blood. Every receptor here comes from a woman between 18 and 29 years old in good health. CDR3s include the opening cysteine and the closing phenylalanine or tryptophan. D genes are given only for firm matches. Size tells how often a clone was seen (once, few, many) or the class of an expanded clone, and some rows leave it out.

d_gene	v_gene	j_gene	abundance	CDR3nt	CDR3aa
TRBD2	TRBV9	TRBJ2-7	-	TGTGCCAGCAGCGCTGGCGGGGGGACTAGGGAATACGAGCAGTACTTC	CASSAGGGTREYEQYF
-	TRBV6-2/TRBV6-3	TRBJ2-1	-	TGTGCCAGCATGGGGATTTACAATGAGCAGTTCTTC	CASMGIYNEQFF
TRBD2	TRBV6-1	TRBJ2-1	-	TGTGCCAGCAGACCCTATCCTAGCGGGGGGACGAATGAGCAGTTCTTC	CASRPYPSGGTNEQFF
TRBD2	TRBV6-1	TRBJ2-1	-	TGTGCCAGCAGTCCCTGGACTAGCATAGGGTACAATGAGCAGTTCTTC	CASSPWTSIGYNEQFF
-	TRBV6-6	TRBJ2-7	few	TGTGCCAGCAGGCGAACCGAGCAGTACTTC	CASRRTEQYF
TRBD2	TRBV12-3/TRBV12-4	TRBJ2-7	few	TGTGCCAGCAGTTTAGTTAGCGGGAGTGTCGCCGAGCAGTACTTC	CASSLVSGSVAEQYF
-	TRBV18	TRBJ2-7	-	TGTGCCAGCTCACTAAGGGAGACAGCTGACGAGCAGTACTTC	CASSLRETADEQYF
-	TRBV7-8	TRBJ1-1	-	TGTGCCAGCAGCTTCCAACAGAGGAACACTGAAGCTTTCTTT	CASSFQQRNTEAFF
TRBD2	TRBV6-5	TRBJ2-1	many	TGTGCCAGCAGTTACGCGCGAGAGGCTAGCGGGCTTCTTCACAATGAGCAGTTCTTC	CASSYAREASGLLHNEQFF
-	TRBV20-1	TRBJ2-7	-	TGCAGTGCTTCACAGCCCCCCTCTCGGGAGCAGTACTTC	CSASQPPSREQYF
-	TRBV29-1	TRBJ1-3	-	TGCAGCGTTGCAGACGACACCATATATTTT	CSVADDTIYF
-	TRBV14	TRBJ2-2	-	TGTGCCAGCAGCCCAGCTAGGGCCGGGGAGCTGTTTTTT	CASSPARAGELFF
-	TRBV6-1	TRBJ1-5	-	TGTGCCAGCAGTGAAGCAGGTCCGCCAAGGGGACGTCAGCCCCAGCATTTT	CASSEAGPPRGRQPQHF
TRBD2	TRBV5-1	TRBJ2-3	many	TGCGCCAGCAGCTCGGGGACTAGCGGGGGGGCAGATACGCAGTATTTT	CASSSGTSGGADTQYF
-	TRBV5-1	TRBJ2-7	many	TGCGCCAGCAGCAGAACGGGGGATTACGAGCAGTACTTC	CASSRTGDYEQYF
TRBD2	TRBV11-2	TRBJ2-2	many	TGTGCCAGCGGCCGGGGACTATACCCTACCGGGGAGCTGTTTTTT	CASGRGLYPTGELFF
-	TRBV28	TRBJ2-7	few	TGTGCCAGCAGTATGGGTGCGTGGGAGCAGTACTTC	CASSMGAWEQYF
-	TRBV3-1	TRBJ2-1	few	TGTGCCAGCAGCCCTCCTGGGGCCCTACAGGTCTACAATGAGCAGTTCTTC	CASSPPGALQVYNEQFF
-	TRBV2	TRBJ1-3	-	TGTGCCAGCAGTGACCGCCAACTCGCTGGAAACACCATATATTTT	CASSDRQLAGNTIYF
-	TRBV29-1	TRBJ1-2	-	TGCAGCGTTTATAAAGGGGGTACTAACTATGGCTACACCTTC	CSVYKGGTNYGYTF
-	TRBV20-1	TRBJ2-7	-	TGCAGTGCTAGAGCTCGAGCAGGATACGAGCAGTACTTC	CSARARAGYEQYF
TRBD1	TRBV7-2	TRBJ2-7	many	TGTGCCAGCAGCTTAGTGGGGACAGGGGTCTACGAGCAGTACTTC	CASSLVGTGVYEQYF
TRBD2	TRBV9	TRBJ2-1	-	TGTGCCAGCAGCGTACGACTAGCGGGGGGAACTGAGCAGTTCTTC	CASSVRLAGGTEQFF
-	TRBV5-1	TRBJ1-1	few	TGCGCCAGTACGGGTACGGGGTCGAACACTGAAGCTTTCTTT	CASTGTGSNTEAFF
TRBD1	TRBV5-5	TRBJ2-1	-	TGTGCCAGCAGCTTAGGGGACAGGGTCGATGAGCAGTTCTTC	CASSLGDRVDEQFF
-	TRBV7-9	TRBJ2-4	few	TGTGCCAGCAGCTTAGCCGCACAGGGTAGGATTCAGTACTTC	CASSLAAQGRIQYF
TRBD1	TRBV7-9	TRBJ1-6	many	TGTGCCAGCAGCCAGGACAGGGCGGACCTCCACTTT	CASSQDRADLHF
-	TRBV5-1	TRBJ2-7	few	TGCGCCAGCAGCTGGCCGAGGACAGTCTCCTACGAGCAGTACTTC	CASSWPRTVSYEQYF
-	TRBV10-2	TRBJ2-2	few	TGCGCCAGCAGTGAGACCACAGGGTCCGGGGAGCTGTTTTTT	CASSETTGSGELFF
-	TRBV7-9	TRBJ2-7	few	TGTGCCAGCAGCTTAAATGCAGCTAATACCTACGAGCAGTACTTC	CASSLNAANTYEQYF
TRBD2	TRBV20-1	TRBJ2-7	few	TGCAGTGCTGCCGGGACTAGCGGGAGGATCTATTACGAGCAGTACTTC	CSAAGTSGRIYYEQYF
-	TRBV7-3	TRBJ2-2	few	TGTGCCAGCAGCATCGACGGAACCGGGGAGCTGTTTTTT	CASSIDGTGELFF
-	TRBV7-9	TRBJ1-2	-	TGTGCCAGCAGCCCAAGGACGTATGGCTACACCTTC	CASSPRTYGYTF
TRBD2	TRBV20-1	TRBJ2-5	few	TGCAGTGCTAAGAAGGGACTAGCGGGAGGGCTTGAGACCCAGTACTTC	CSAKKGLAGGLETQYF
TRBD1	TRBV20-1	TRBJ2-2	-	TGCAGTGCTGCACTTCCGGGACAGCGCACCGGGGAGCTGTTTTTT	CSAALPGQRTGELFF
TRBD1	TRBV7-3	TRBJ2-2	many	TGTGCCAGCAGCTTAATTTCGACAGGGGCGAACACCGGGGAGCTGTTTTTT	CASSLISTGANTGELFF
-	TRBV6-2/TRBV6-3	TRBJ2-1	-	TGTGCCAGCAGTTACTCGATGAGGGGAACATTGAACAATGAGCAGTTCTTC	CASSYSMRGTLNNEQFF